The 20 T cell receptor beta chains below all came from one sample that was sequenced in a study of post-analysis software for immune sequencing data. The study, taken as a whole, reports: Patients used several TRBV segments, including TRBV5-6, TRBV5-1 and TRBV20-1, more often than controls.

The TCR beta cDNA libraries carried unique molecular identifiers. Each CDR3 protein gets one entry after TCRdb re-called the PCR reads with MiXCR. The table has roughly 670,000 distinct CDR3 sequences, roughly three fifths seen once. Antigens for these TCRs are unknown. The sample was blood. The receptor set was obtained from a girl between 2 and 10 years old with multiple sclerosis.

The chain's CDR3 is CASSPIGQGEAFF. Written as DNA, the CDR3 is TGTGCCAGCAGCCCGATCGGACAGGGTGAAGCTTTCTTT. The J gene is TRBJ1-1, the V gene TRBV6-1; 8 nucleotides line up with TRBD1. The V segment lost 6 bases and the J segment 7 bases; nucleotides outside the gene matches: 7. From germline, CDR1 is MNHNS and CDR2 SASEGT. The CDR3 runs 13 residues.

CDR3 region: CASSQVWGGPSNQPQHF. CDR3 in DNA: TGCGCCAGCAGCCAAGTGTGGGGGGGCCCTAGCAATCAGCCCCAGCATTTT. V is TRBV4-1 and J is TRBJ1-5; D may be TRBD1 (6 bases). Trimming cost V 1 base and J 0 bases, with 13 bases left between them. The CDR3 consists of 17 residues. Germline loops: CDR1 MGHRA, CDR2 YSYEKL.

This clonotype was picked up a small number of times. The chain has TRBV29-1 and TRBJ2-3; 10 nucleotides line up with TRBD2. The CDR3 spans 16 residues. Germline trimming cut 2 bases from V and 4 bases from J; bases unmatched to any gene: 9. Germline CDR1 and CDR2: SQVTM and ANQGSEA. Here the CDR3 reads CSVERFELAGPDTQYF. The CDR3 bases are TGCAGCGTTGAAAGGTTCGAACTAGCGGGGCCAGATACGCAGTATTTT.

The chain carries TRBV2 and TRBJ2-7, with no clear D. The J call may not be correct, given that the DNA end is closer to TRBJ2-5. The CDR3 totals 13 residues. CDR1 SNHLY and CDR2 FYNNEI come from the germline V gene. The CDR3 protein is CASSEAVGKTQYF. In DNA, the CDR3 is TGTGCCAGCAGTGAAGCGGTTGGTAAGACCCAGTACTTC.

This clonotype showed up just a few times. V gene TRBV10-3 combines with J gene TRBJ1-2; D call uncertain. This CDR3 has 11 amino acids. Deletions cut 10 bases from V and 1 base from J, with 7 bases between. Germline CDR1 ENHRY, CDR2 SYGVKD. This chain's CDR3 is CASRINYGYTF. The CDR3, as DNA: TGTGCCAGCAGAATTAACTATGGCTACACCTTC.

This clonotype was observed a few times. This rearrangement joins TRBV6-5 to TRBJ1-2, with 7 bases lining up with TRBD1. Trimming took 2 bases from V and 3 from J; bases not matched to a gene: 0. Germline V gene sequence: CDR1 MNHEY, CDR2 SVGAGI. The CDR3 extends over 13 amino acids. This CDR3 reads CASSYRGHYGYTF. CDR3 sequence (DNA): TGTGCCAGCAGTTACAGGGGGCACTATGGCTACACCTTC.

This clonotype was recorded only once. V gene TRBV10-3 combines with J gene TRBJ1-5, with TRBD1 identical over 9 bases. V shed 0 bases, J shed 4 bases, and the junction held 4 bases outside the gene matches. This CDR3 is built from 16 residues. In germline, CDR1 is ENHRY, CDR2 SYGVKD. The CDR3 loop is CAISESGQGSNQPQHF. The CDR3 nucleotides are TGTGCCATCAGTGAGTCGGGACAGGGTTCGAATCAGCCCCAGCATTTT.

This clonotype appeared a few times. CDR3 in DNA: TGTGCCAGCAGCGAGGGGGCACTTCTACCTCAAGAGACCCAGTACTTC. This translates into CASSEGALLPQETQYF. The chain combines TRBV7-2 with TRBJ2-5; 7 bases line up with TRBD1. The V gene end was trimmed by 5 bases and the J gene end by 2 bases; junction bases not matched to a gene: 11. Germline CDR1 SGHTA, CDR2 FQGNSA. The CDR3 contains 16 residues.

The CDR3 bases are TGTGCCATCAGTGGGACGGAGGATACGCAGTATTTT. This codes for CAISGTEDTQYF. V usage is TRBV10-3 and J usage is TRBJ2-3, with D uncertain. CDR3 length: 12 residues. The V end was cut by 4 bases, the J end by 6 bases, with 8 bases between. In germline, CDR1 is ENHRY, CDR2 SYGVKD.

The chain couples TRBV6-1 to TRBJ2-7, with a tentative D call TRBD1 (6 bases). The better agreement between TRBJ2-4 and the DNA end casts doubt on the J call. The CDR3 has 17 amino acids. The germline V gene has CDR1 MNHNS and CDR2 SASEGT. The CDR3 sequence: CASSSPYSGQNQNIQYF. The CDR3 nucleotides read TGTGCCAGCAGCTCGCCCTACAGCGGACAGAATCAAAACATTCAGTACTTC.

The CDR3 loop is CATSSRLGSGYNEQFF. For the CDR3, the DNA is TGTGCCACCAGCAGCAGATTGGGTTCGGGGTACAATGAGCAGTTCTTC. The genes are TRBV15 and TRBJ2-1, with D possibly TRBD2 on 5 matching bases. Germline-derived CDR1 and CDR2 are LNHNV and YYDKDF (reference sequence). This CDR3 contains 16 residues. Trimming removed 3 bases at V and 4 bases at J, with 16 bases between.

This rearrangement joins TRBV20-1 to TRBJ1-5; D is perhaps TRBD1 (5 bases). The CDR3 contains 15 residues. V lost 3 bases and J 2 bases, leaving 14 bases between the germline ends. Germline V gene lookup returns CDR1 DFQATT and CDR2 SNEGSKA (reference sequence). CDR3 nucleotides: TGCAGTGCTAGCGCGCCGGGGGGGGGCAATCAGCCCCAGCATTTT. Translated: CSASAPGGGNQPQHF.

This CDR3 reads CSGSGQNQETQYF. Here the CDR3 DNA reads TGCAGCGGGTCGGGACAGAACCAAGAGACCCAGTACTTC. V is TRBV29-1 and J is TRBJ2-5; the match to TRBD1 covers 7 bases. Per germline, CDR1 SQVTM and CDR2 ANQGSEA. The CDR3 runs to 13 residues. V was clipped by 7 bases and J by 0 bases; unmatched bases: 5.

This chain links TRBV28 with TRBJ2-7, with D tentatively TRBD1 (5 bases). The CDR3 loop spans 13 amino acids. The V end was cut by 3 bases, the J end by 8 bases, with 14 bases between. CDR1 and CDR2 (germline): MDHEN, SYDVKM. The chain's CDR3 is CASSFSRAHKQYF. The CDR3 DNA is TGTGCCAGCAGTTTTTCCAGGGCTCACAAGCAGTACTTC.

The gene calls are TRBV7-8 and TRBJ2-5; possibly TRBD1 or TRBD2 for D (5 bases each). This CDR3 has 15 residues. Germline V CDR1 and CDR2: SGHVS, FQNEAQ. The V end was cut by 2 bases, the J end by 1 base, with 11 bases between. The CDR3, as DNA: TGTGCCAGCAGCTTATTGGTGGGGACCCAAGAGACCCAGTACTTC. The encoded protein is CASSLLVGTQETQYF. Combining the CDR3 with reference TRBV7-8 and TRBJ2-5 gives the whole variable domain GAGVSQSPRYKVAKRGQDVALRCDPISGHVSLFWYQQALGQGPEFLTYFQNEAQLDKSGLPSDRFFAERPEGSVSTLKIQRTQQEDSAVYLCASSLLVGTQETQYFGPGTRLLVL.

This rearrangement joins TRBV25-1 to TRBJ2-7; 10 bases fit TRBD1. The V gene end was trimmed by 2 bases and the J gene end by 7 bases; junction bases not matched to a gene: 8. The CDR3 runs to 15 residues. Germline CDR1 and CDR2: MGHDK and SYGVNS. The CDR3 sequence is CASSETPGQGREQYF. CDR3 DNA sequence: TGTGCCAGCAGTGAAACCCCGGGACAGGGGCGGGAGCAGTACTTC.

This clonotype showed up just once. The chain carries TRBV10-2 and TRBJ2-5; perhaps TRBD2 as D (7 bases). From germline, CDR1 is WSHSY and CDR2 SAAADI. This CDR3 has 13 amino acids. V was cut by 9 bases and J by 2 bases, with 13 bases left in between. The CDR3 DNA reads TGCGCCAGTACAGGGAGGGAACAAGAGACCCAGTACTTC. Translation: CASTGREQETQYF.

The chain carries TRBV20-1 and TRBJ2-5; 14 bases align to TRBD2. The CDR3 loop spans 13 amino acids. CDR1 DFQATT and CDR2 SNEGSKA come from the germline V gene (reference sequence). J gave up 13 bases and V 3 bases, and 7 bases lay outside the gene matches. CDR3 DNA sequence: TGCAGTGCTAGTGAGACTAGCGGGAGGGCTGGGTACTTC. Translating gives CSASETSGRAGYF.

V is TRBV29-1 and J is TRBJ2-2; no reliable D call. Trimming stripped 1 base from V and 4 bases from J, with 19 bases between. Germline V lookup: CDR1 SQVTM, CDR2 ANQGSEA. CDR3 length equals 17 residues. The CDR3 here is CSVEGGVGTPGTGELFF. In DNA, the CDR3 is TGCAGCGTTGAAGGCGGCGTCGGTACCCCGGGCACCGGGGAGCTGTTTTTT.

This clonotype has a handful of counts. The chain employs TRBV5-1 and TRBJ2-6, with a tentative D call TRBD1 (5 bases). Deletions cut 0 bases from V and 0 bases from J, with 10 bases between. Germline CDR1 SGHRS, CDR2 YFSETQ. The CDR3 extends over 17 amino acids. The CDR3 DNA reads as TGCGCCAGCAGCTTGGTGGGGCGTACCTCTGGGGCCAACGTCCTGACTTTC. Protein sequence: CASSLVGRTSGANVLTF.